This entry describes one TCR beta chain. This sample stems from a study of blood T cell repertoires in COVID-19. Across the whole study: Samples of COVID-19 (acute and convalescent) were obtained from the United States, Italy and Spain. T cells, B-cell-depleted T cells, or PBMCs supplied cDNA or gDNA.

V lost 0 bases to trimming and J lost 8 bases; unmatched junction nucleotides: 8. The CDR3 sequence is 16 residues long. In germline, CDR1 is LNHNV, CDR2 YYDKDF (reference sequence). As processed by the authors: Nucleated cell number was recorded as an estimate derived from reference gene primer amplification. Data came from immunoSEQ multiplex PCR; TCRdb stores just in-frame clones and leaves some out. The V and J calls and clone size are taken from that table; D and trimming were inferred from the DNA. The table shows 95,000 or so clones, with 80% to 90% occurring only once. In Seattle, patients joined the study during active infection and were tracked longitudinally.

The chain uses TRBV15 and TRBJ2-7; 12 nucleotides match TRBD1. The source is a man aged 80 or over with COVID-19, enrolled during active disease. Sequencing was carried out using peripheral blood. The DNA of the CDR3 is TGTGCCACCAGCAGAGATGCGGGGGGACAGGGGGCAAAGCAGTACTTC. Its translation is CATSRDAGGQGAKQYF.